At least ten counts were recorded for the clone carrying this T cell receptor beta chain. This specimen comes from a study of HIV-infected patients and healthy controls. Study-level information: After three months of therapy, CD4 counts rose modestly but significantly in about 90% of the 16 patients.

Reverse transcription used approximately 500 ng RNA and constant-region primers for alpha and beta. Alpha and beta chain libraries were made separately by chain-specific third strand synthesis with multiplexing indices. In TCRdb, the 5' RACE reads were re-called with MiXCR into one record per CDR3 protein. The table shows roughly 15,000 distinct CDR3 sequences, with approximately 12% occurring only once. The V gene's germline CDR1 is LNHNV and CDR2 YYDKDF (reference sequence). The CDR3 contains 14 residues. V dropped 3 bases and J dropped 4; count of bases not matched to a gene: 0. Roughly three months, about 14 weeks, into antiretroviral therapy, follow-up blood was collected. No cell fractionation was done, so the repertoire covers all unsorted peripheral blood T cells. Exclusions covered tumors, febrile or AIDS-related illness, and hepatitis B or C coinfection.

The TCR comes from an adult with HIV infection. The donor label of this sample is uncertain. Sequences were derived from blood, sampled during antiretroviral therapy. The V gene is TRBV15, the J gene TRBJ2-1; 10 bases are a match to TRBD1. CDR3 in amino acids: CATSRDRGYNEQFF. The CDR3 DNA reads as TGTGCCACCAGCAGGGACAGGGGGTACAATGAGCAGTTCTTC.